The clone carrying this TCR beta chain was seen more than once but under ten times. Its target is not known. This record belongs to a study of cytomegalovirus exposure and HLA in healthy donors. Study outcomes and limitations: Later genetic work tied a missense DCLRE1C variant to beta-chain V and J trimming.

The PCR contained 60 Vbeta and 13 Jbeta primers. The table came from immunoSEQ multiplex PCR; TCRdb's copy has only in-frame clones and leaves some out. The sample has about 120,000 clones, 81% seen once. The source material was PBMCs. The receptor was isolated from a man between 18 and 35 years old in good health and CMV-seropositive.

The CDR3 here is CASSQWGTRATDTQYF. The CDR3, as DNA: TGCGCCAGCAGCCAGTGGGGGACTAGAGCCACAGATACGCAGTATTTT. This chain connects TRBV4-1 to TRBJ2-3; 8 positions match TRBD2. The V and J ends lost 3 bases and 2 bases, in that order; junction bases with no gene match: 7. This CDR3 has 16 residues. CDR1 is MGHRA and CDR2 is YSYEKL in the germline V gene.